The following is a TCR beta chain sequence with its context. What it binds is unknown. The data were taken from a study of identical twins. Whole-study findings and limits: In beta out-of-frame sequences, the excess sharing between twins was weaker. Out-of-frame alpha sequences shared by twins showed excess low generation probability.

Using its own MiXCR run on the 5' RACE reads, TCRdb lists one record per CDR3 protein. This repertoire shows a few hundred thousand distinct CDR3 sequences, approximately 9.6% found once; its top ten account for more than 2.5%. V was clipped by 7 bases and J by 5 bases; unmatched bases: 10. This CDR3 comprises 15 residues. Germline V gives CDR1 SNHLY, CDR2 FYNNEI. The same sample was also studied in work on yellow fever vaccine responses in identical twins.

The source material was PBMCs. The clonotype originates from a woman in her late teens or twenties in good health. V is TRBV2 and J is TRBJ2-7, with 11 bases aligning to TRBD1. CDR3 region: CASTLRDRGFDEQYF. The CDR3 DNA reads as TGTGCCAGCACCTTACGGGACAGGGGGTTCGACGAGCAGTACTTC.